These T cell receptor beta chains were read from a single sample in a study of T cells in localized non-small cell lung cancer. Profiling relied on immunoSEQ multiplex PCR, and the TCRdb table lists in-frame clones only, not all of them. The sample holds around 53,000 clones, around three quarters seen once. The sequenced sample was PBMCs, obtained before any cancer treatment. Source of these receptors: a woman aged 35-70 years with stage II lung adenocarcinoma. Both conserved end residues are part of each CDR3. A D gene is named only where the DNA matches it firmly. Clone size is shown for a subset of rows, as once, few, many or a class of expanded clone.

CDR3 length: 13
V gene: TRBV25-1
J gene: TRBJ2-1
clone size: -
D gene: -
CDR3 DNA: TGTGCCACCTCCCCGAGCTCCTACAATGAGCAGTTCTTC
CDR3 protein: CATSPSSYNEQFF

CDR3 length: 14
V gene: TRBV4-1
J gene: TRBJ2-7
clone size: once
D gene: -
CDR3 DNA: TGCGCCAGCAGCCGACTAGACGGCTCCTACGAGCAGTACTTC
CDR3 protein: CASSRLDGSYEQYF

CDR3 length: 14
V gene: TRBV6-5
J gene: TRBJ1-4
clone size: -
D gene: -
CDR3 DNA: TGTGCCAGCAGTTACTCGGAAGGCAGCGATAAACTGTTTTTT
CDR3 protein: CASSYSEGSDKLFF

CDR3 length: 16
V gene: TRBV5-4
J gene: TRBJ2-3
clone size: -
D gene: -
CDR3 DNA: TGTGCCAGCAGCTTGGGCGCCCGACAGGCGACGCATACGCAGTATTTT
CDR3 protein: CASSLGARQATHTQYF

CDR3 length: 15
V gene: TRBV28
J gene: TRBJ2-7
clone size: -
D gene: TRBD1
CDR3 DNA: TGTGCCAGCAGTTTAGCCGGGACAGGCTCCTACGAGCAGTACTTC
CDR3 protein: CASSLAGTGSYEQYF

CDR3 length: 16
V gene: TRBV7-6
J gene: TRBJ1-6
clone size: -
D gene: -
CDR3 DNA: TGTGCCAGCACCCCTAGTGGGGTCTCCTATAATTCACCCCTCCACTTT
CDR3 protein: CASTPSGVSYNSPLHF

CDR3 length: 15
V gene: TRBV7-9
J gene: TRBJ2-5
clone size: few
D gene: -
CDR3 DNA: TGTGCCAGCAGCCCACTAGGAGGGGCGGGAGAGACCCAGTACTTC
CDR3 protein: CASSPLGGAGETQYF

CDR3 length: 14
V gene: TRBV2
J gene: TRBJ2-7
clone size: -
D gene: TRBD1
CDR3 DNA: TGTGCCAGCAGAGCCTTGGGACAGGGATACGAGCAGTACTTC
CDR3 protein: CASRALGQGYEQYF

CDR3 length: 17
V gene: TRBV4-2
J gene: TRBJ1-1
clone size: -
D gene: TRBD1
CDR3 DNA: TGTGCCAGCAGCCAAGATGGACAGGGCTTGGGGAGCACTGAAGCTTTCTTT
CDR3 protein: CASSQDGQGLGSTEAFF

CDR3 length: 14
V gene: TRBV5-5
J gene: TRBJ2-1
clone size: once
D gene: -
CDR3 DNA: TGTGCCTCCCAGCCCGGGTCCACCTACAATGAGCAGTTCTTC
CDR3 protein: CASQPGSTYNEQFF

CDR3 length: 13
V gene: TRBV7-3
J gene: TRBJ1-6
clone size: -
D gene: -
CDR3 DNA: TGTGCCAGCAGCTTAACGGGGGGAACACCCCTCCACTTT
CDR3 protein: CASSLTGGTPLHF

CDR3 length: 17
V gene: TRBV29-1
J gene: TRBJ1-1
clone size: -
D gene: TRBD1
CDR3 DNA: TGCAGCGTTGAAGTACACCGGGGACAGGGCGATTACACTGAAGCTTTCTTT
CDR3 protein: CSVEVHRGQGDYTEAFF

CDR3 length: 14
V gene: TRBV9
J gene: TRBJ1-1
clone size: -
D gene: -
CDR3 DNA: TGTGCCAGCAGCGTCGGGCAGTTGAACACTGAAGCTTTCTTT
CDR3 protein: CASSVGQLNTEAFF

CDR3 length: 23
V gene: TRBV27
J gene: TRBJ1-1
clone size: -
D gene: -
CDR3 DNA: TGTGCCAGCAGTTTAACGCGAGGGGACCCCTTGCCAGGTCTTTCAGTTTCGAACACTGAAGCTTTCTTT
CDR3 protein: CASSLTRGDPLPGLSVSNTEAFF